This TCR beta chain was observed in a study of OX40 agonist ivuxolimab in advanced cancers. The study's findings and limits: Dose levels from 0.1 to 3.0 mg/kg saw CD4+ and CD8+ blood T cells expand clonally by week 6.

A word on this clone: Its matching antigen is unknown. An end of the junction differs from the germline gene, which may be a read error.

Sequencing was performed with immunoSEQ multiplex PCR; in TCRdb, only in-frame clones are kept and a portion is missing. The repertoire has 70,000 to 85,000 clones, around 94% of them found once; the top ten carry 8% to 13%. The CDR3 sequence is 15 residues long. Germline CDR1 and CDR2: MNHNS and SASEGT. Specimen: CD4+ or CD8+ T cells sorted from blood, collected in a trial of the OX40 agonist ivuxolimab. V gene TRBV6-1 combines with J gene TRBJ1-1, with TRBD1 as a possible D gene (5 bases). The receptor was derived from an adult with an advanced solid tumor such as melanoma, head and neck, liver or kidney cancer. In nucleotides, the CDR3 is TGTGCTAGCAGGGAAGTCCCGGACGGCCGTACTGAAGCTTTCTTT. This codes for CASREVPDGRTEAFF.